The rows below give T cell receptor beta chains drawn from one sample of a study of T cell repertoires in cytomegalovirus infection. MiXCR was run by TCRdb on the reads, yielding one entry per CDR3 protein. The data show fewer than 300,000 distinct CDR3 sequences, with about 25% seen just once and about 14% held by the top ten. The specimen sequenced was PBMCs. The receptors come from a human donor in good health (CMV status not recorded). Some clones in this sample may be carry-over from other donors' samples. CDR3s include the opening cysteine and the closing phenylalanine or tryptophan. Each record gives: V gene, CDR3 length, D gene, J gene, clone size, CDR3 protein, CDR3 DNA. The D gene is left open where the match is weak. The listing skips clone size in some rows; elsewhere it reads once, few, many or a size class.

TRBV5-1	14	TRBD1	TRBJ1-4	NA	CASSSGQQSEKLFF	TGCGCCAGCAGCTCGGGACAGCAGTCGGAAAAACTGTTTTTT
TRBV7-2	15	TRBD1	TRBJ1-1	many	CASSLHVTGLTEAFF	TGTGCCAGCAGCTTGCACGTGACAGGGCTCACTGAAGCTTTCTTT
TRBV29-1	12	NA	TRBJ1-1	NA	CSVEVSTNEAFF	TGCAGCGTTGAAGTGTCCACGAATGAAGCTTTCTTT
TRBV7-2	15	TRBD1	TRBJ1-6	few	CATRGARGLYSPLHF	TGTGCCACCAGAGGGGCCAGGGGGTTATATTCACCCCTCCACTTT
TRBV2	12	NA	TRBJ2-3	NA	CASSVAGDTQYF	TGTGCCAGCAGTGTTGCAGGGGATACGCAGTATTTT
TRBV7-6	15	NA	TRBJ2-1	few	CASSPGTWDSNEQFF	TGTGCCAGCAGCCCAGGGACTTGGGACAGCAATGAGCAGTTCTTC
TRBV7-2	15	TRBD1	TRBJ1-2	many	CASREGRGLGYGYTF	TGTGCCAGCAGGGAAGGCAGGGGGCTGGGCTATGGCTACACCTTC
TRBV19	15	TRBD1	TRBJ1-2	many	CATTQWGQGSYGYTF	TGTGCCACCACCCAGTGGGGACAGGGGAGCTATGGCTACACCTTC
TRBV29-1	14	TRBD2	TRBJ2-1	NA	CSSLRAGVVNEQFF	TGCAGCTCCCTGCGGGCGGGAGTCGTCAATGAGCAGTTCTTC
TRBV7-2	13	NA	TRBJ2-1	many	CASSLSGGNEQFF	TGTGCCAGCAGCTTAAGCGGAGGTAATGAGCAGTTCTTC
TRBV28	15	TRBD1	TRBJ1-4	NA	CASSLLTGGDEKLFF	TGTGCCAGCAGCCTCCTGACAGGGGGAGATGAAAAACTGTTTTTT